The 10 T cell receptor beta chains below were found in one sample sequenced in a study of blood T cells in healthy people across ages. With a J-beta primer mix and a sample-barcoded 5' primer, a second PCR ran about 6 to 11 cycles. TCRdb analysed the 5' RACE reads with MiXCR anew, one entry per CDR3 protein. Of about 1.1 million distinct CDR3 sequences in the sample, less than 45% were seen once. The sample taken for sequencing was blood. The source of these receptors is a man in his late teens or twenties in good health.

The CDR3 reads CAISESGGGAFEQFF. As DNA, the CDR3 is TGTGCCATCAGTGAAAGTGGCGGGGGGGCCTTTGAGCAGTTCTTC. The rearrangement links TRBV10-3 to TRBJ2-1, with 9 bases lining up with TRBD2. The V gene end was trimmed by 3 bases and the J gene end by 9 bases; junction bases not matched to a gene: 9. This CDR3 has 15 residues. Germline lookup yields CDR1 ENHRY and CDR2 SYGVKD.

This chain connects TRBV11-2 to TRBJ1-3; D is unclear. The CDR3 extends over 14 amino acids. The germline V gene encodes CDR1 SGHAT and CDR2 FQNNGV. V was shortened by 7 bases and J by 0 bases, with 10 bases between the two germline ends. CDR3 coding DNA: TGTGCCAGCACTAGAGGAGTCTCTGGAAACACCATATATTTT. Its protein product is CASTRGVSGNTIYF.

In this sample, this clonotype turned up a few times. The chain employs TRBV2 and TRBJ2-1; 11 bases align to TRBD1. Per the germline V gene, CDR1 is SNHLY and CDR2 is FYNNEI. The CDR3 runs 14 residues. Unmatched junction bases numbered 6, after V lost 6 bases and J lost 8 bases. The CDR3 DNA sequence: TGTGCCAGCAGAGGGGACAGGGGGTGGGATGAGCAGTTCTTC. Its protein is CASRGDRGWDEQFF.

The sample holds a few counts of this clonotype. CDR3 coding DNA: TGCAGTGCTACCAGGACAGGGGGGAATCAGCCCCAGCATTTT. Amino acid sequence: CSATRTGGNQPQHF. The chain uses TRBV20-1 and TRBJ1-5, with TRBD1 identical over 10 bases. CDR3 size: 14 residues. Losses at the gene ends were 4 bases for V and 4 bases for J; bases not matched to a gene: 4. Germline CDR1 is DFQATT and CDR2 is SNEGSKA (reference sequence).

This rearrangement joins TRBV20-1 to TRBJ1-2, with 9 bases lining up with TRBD1. Germline loops: CDR1 DFQATT, CDR2 SNEGSKA (reference sequence). The length of the CDR3 is 13 residues. Trimming cost V 6 bases and J 6 bases; bases outside gene matches: 8. The CDR3 nucleotides are TGCAGTGCGTCGGGACAGGGACTAGATGGCTACACCTTC. Amino acid sequence: CSASGQGLDGYTF.

This clonotype occurred many times. Compared with germline, one end of the junction differs, possibly owing to a read error. The genes are TRBV5-1 and TRBJ1-5; 7 nucleotides agree with TRBD1. This CDR3 comprises 13 residues. Germline-derived CDR1 and CDR2 are SGHRS and YFSETQ. The CDR3 loop reads CASSPDRDQPQHF. The CDR3 coding sequence is TGTGCCAGCAGTCCCGACAGGGATCAGCCCCAGCATTTT.

This clonotype was observed a handful of times. The rearrangement uses TRBV4-3 and TRBJ1-1; D is possibly TRBD1 (5 bases). The germline V gene has CDR1 LGHNA and CDR2 YSLEER. The CDR3 consists of 14 residues. V lost 1 base and J lost 4, with 10 bases in between. CDR3 nucleotide sequence: TGCGCCAGCAGCCAAGTTCAAGGGACCACTGAAGCTTTCTTT. Its protein is CASSQVQGTTEAFF.

The CDR3 sequence: CASSATNRQNQPQHF. The DNA of the CDR3 is TGTGCCAGCAGCGCTACAAACCGACAAAATCAGCCCCAGCATTTT. J is TRBJ1-5 and V is TRBV9; unclear D gene. V gave up 3 bases and J gave up 4 bases, with 14 bases separating them. The CDR3 is 15 amino acids. Germline lookup yields CDR1 SGDLS and CDR2 YYNGEE.

The gene calls are TRBV5-1 and TRBJ2-6; D gene uncertain. Germline CDR1 reads SGHRS; CDR2 reads YFSETQ. This CDR3 is built from 12 residues. V was cut by 2 bases and J by 11 bases, with 8 bases left in between. The CDR3 coding sequence is TGCGCCAGCAGCTTTTCGTCCGACGTCCTGACTTTC. It translates to CASSFSSDVLTF.

The chain uses TRBV15 and TRBJ1-1; D gene ambiguous. The CDR3 has 14 residues. Germline CDR1 LNHNV, CDR2 YYDKDF (reference sequence). With 1 base removed from V and 2 bases from J, the gap between germline ends came to 8 bases. The CDR3 DNA reads TGTGCCACCAGCAGAGGTTTATCCAACACTGAAGCTTTCTTT. Translating gives CATSRGLSNTEAFF. Full variable domain (outside the CDR3, taken from reference TRBV15 and TRBJ1-1): DAMVIQNPRYQVTQFGKPVTLSCSQTLNHNVMYWYQQKSSQAPKLLFHYYDKDFNNEADTPDNFQSRRPNTSFCFLDIRSPGLGDTAMYLCATSRGLSNTEAFFGQGTRLTVV.